This entry features one TCR beta chain sequence. Its antigen is as yet unknown. The record originates from a study of OX40 agonist ivuxolimab in advanced cancers. Study context: Among those enrolled, mean age was about 63 years (range roughly 20 to 80) and 75% to 90% were male. Overall study results and limits: Antigens targeted by the expanded peripheral T cells were not determined. Some nonresponders likewise displayed low normalized T-cell clonal expansion.

The data were produced by immunoSEQ multiplex PCR, yet TCRdb's version contains in-frame clones alone and is incomplete. The table includes fewer than 90,000 clones, nearly 90% detected once. The sample consisted of CD4+ or CD8+ T cells sorted from blood, taken in a trial of the OX40 agonist ivuxolimab. The clonotype comes from an adult with an advanced solid tumor such as melanoma, head and neck, liver or kidney cancer.

For the CDR3, the DNA is TGTGCCAGCCAGGACCGAATTTACGAGCAGTACTTC. This sequence encodes CASQDRIYEQYF. The chain combines TRBV28 with TRBJ2-7, with D uncertain. Germline V CDR1 and CDR2: MDHEN, SYDVKM. Trimming stripped 8 bases from V and 4 bases from J, with 12 bases between. This CDR3 comprises 12 residues.